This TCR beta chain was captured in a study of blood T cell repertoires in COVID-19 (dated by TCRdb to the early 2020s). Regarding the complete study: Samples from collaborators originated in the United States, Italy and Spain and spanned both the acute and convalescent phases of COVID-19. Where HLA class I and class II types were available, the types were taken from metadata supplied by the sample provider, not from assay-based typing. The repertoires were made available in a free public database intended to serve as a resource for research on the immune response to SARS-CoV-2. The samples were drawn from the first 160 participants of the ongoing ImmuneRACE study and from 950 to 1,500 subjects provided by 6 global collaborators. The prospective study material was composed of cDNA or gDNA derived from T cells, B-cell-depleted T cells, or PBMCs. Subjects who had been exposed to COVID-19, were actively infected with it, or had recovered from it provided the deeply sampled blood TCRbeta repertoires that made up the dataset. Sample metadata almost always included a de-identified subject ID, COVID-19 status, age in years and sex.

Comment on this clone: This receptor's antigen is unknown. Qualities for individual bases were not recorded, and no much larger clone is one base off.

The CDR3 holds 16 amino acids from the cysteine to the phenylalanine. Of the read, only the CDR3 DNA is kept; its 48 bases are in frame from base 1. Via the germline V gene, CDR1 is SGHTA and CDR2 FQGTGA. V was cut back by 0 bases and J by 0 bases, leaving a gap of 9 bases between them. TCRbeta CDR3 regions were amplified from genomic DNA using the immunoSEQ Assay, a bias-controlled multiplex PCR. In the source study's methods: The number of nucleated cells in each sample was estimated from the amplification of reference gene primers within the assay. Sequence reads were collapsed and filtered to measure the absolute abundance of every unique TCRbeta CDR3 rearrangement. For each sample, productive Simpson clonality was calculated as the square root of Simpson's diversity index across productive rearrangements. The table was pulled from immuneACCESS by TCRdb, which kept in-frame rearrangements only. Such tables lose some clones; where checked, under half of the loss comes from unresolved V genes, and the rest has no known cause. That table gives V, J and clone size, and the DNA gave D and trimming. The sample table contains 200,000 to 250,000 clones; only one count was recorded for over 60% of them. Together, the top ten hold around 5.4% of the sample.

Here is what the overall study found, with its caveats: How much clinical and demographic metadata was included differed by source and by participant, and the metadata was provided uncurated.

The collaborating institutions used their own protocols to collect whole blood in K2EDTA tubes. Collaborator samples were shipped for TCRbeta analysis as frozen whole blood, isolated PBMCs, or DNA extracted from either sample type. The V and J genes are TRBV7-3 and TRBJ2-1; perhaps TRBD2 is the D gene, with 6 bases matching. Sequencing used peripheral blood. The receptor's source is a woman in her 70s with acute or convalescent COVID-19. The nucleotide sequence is TGTGCCAGCAGCTTAACGGGCGGGACCTCCTACAATGAGCAGTTCTTC. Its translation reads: CASSLTGGTSYNEQFF.